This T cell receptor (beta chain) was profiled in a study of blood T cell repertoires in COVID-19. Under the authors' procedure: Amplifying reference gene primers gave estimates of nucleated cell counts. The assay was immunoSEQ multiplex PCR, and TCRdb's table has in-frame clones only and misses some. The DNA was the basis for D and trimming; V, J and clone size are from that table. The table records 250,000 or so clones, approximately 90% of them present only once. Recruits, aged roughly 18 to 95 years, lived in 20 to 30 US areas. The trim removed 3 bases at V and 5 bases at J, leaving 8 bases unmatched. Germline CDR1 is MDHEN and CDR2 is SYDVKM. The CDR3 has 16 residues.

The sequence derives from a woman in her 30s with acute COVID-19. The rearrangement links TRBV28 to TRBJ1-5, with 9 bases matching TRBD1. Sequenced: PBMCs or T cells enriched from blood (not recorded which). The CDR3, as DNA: TGTGCCAGCAGTTTTGCGGGACAGGGAGAAGATCAGCCCCAGCATTTT. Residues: CASSFAGQGEDQPQHF. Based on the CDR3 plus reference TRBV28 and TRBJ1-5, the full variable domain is DVKVTQSSRYLVKRTGEKVFLECVQDMDHENMFWYRQDPGLGLRLIYFSYDVKMKEKGDIPEGYSVSREKKERFSLILESASTNQTSMYLCASSFAGQGEDQPQHFGDGTRLSIL.